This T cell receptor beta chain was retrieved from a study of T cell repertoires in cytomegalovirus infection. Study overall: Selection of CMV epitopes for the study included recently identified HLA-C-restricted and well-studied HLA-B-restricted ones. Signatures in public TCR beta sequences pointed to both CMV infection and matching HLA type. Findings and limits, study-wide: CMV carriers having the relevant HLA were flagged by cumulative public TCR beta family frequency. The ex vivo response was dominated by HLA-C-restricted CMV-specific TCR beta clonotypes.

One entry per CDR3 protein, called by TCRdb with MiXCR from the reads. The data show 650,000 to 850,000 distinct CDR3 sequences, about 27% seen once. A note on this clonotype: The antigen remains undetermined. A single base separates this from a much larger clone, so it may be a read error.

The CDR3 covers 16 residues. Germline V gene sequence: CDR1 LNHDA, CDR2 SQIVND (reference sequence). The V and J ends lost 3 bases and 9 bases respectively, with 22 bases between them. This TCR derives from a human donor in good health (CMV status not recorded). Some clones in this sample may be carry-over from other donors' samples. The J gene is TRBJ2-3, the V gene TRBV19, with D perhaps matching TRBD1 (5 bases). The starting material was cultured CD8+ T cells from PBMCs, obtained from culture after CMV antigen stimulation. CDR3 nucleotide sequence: TGTGCCAGTAGTATGTCAGTTCTACAGGCCATAGAAACGCAGTATTTT. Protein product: CASSMSVLQAIETQYF.